These 24 T cell receptor beta chains share one sample of origin, sequenced in a study of T cell changes during pregnancy in multiple sclerosis. The method was immunoSEQ multiplex PCR; TCRdb's version includes in-frame clones alone and lacks a portion of them. Among under 65,000 clones, about 92% were seen once, and the ten largest hold 2.5% to 3.5%. Sequences were derived from peripheral blood, sampled in the first trimester of pregnancy. These receptors were collected from a female donor in good health, enrolled as a control in a pregnancy study.

The gene calls are TRBV9 and TRBJ2-7, with a tentative D call TRBD2 (5 bases). Trimming left V 0 bases short and J 0 bases short, with 10 bases between. The CDR3 is made up of 15 amino acids. Germline-derived CDR1 and CDR2 are SGDLS and YYNGEE. CDR3 sequence: CASSVAPGFSYEQYF. DNA for the CDR3: TGTGCCAGCAGCGTAGCCCCGGGATTCTCCTACGAGCAGTACTTC.

Points on this clone: Other DNA sequences in this sample translate to the same CDR3. The rearrangement joins TRBV7-9 to TRBJ1-2; 10 bases are a match to TRBD1. Trimming removed 5 bases from V and 4 bases from J; junction bases left unmatched: 4. The CDR3 totals 14 residues. Germline CDR1 reads SEHNR; CDR2 reads FQNEAQ (reference sequence). As DNA, the CDR3 is TGTGCCAGCAGCCTAGGACAGGGGGGCTATGGCTACACCTTC. Protein sequence: CASSLGQGGYGYTF.

The chain employs TRBV29-1 and TRBJ2-1; 10 nucleotides match TRBD2. CDR3 length: 18 amino acids. Trimming took 0 bases from V and 4 from J; bases not matched to a gene: 12. From germline, CDR1 is SQVTM and CDR2 ANQGSEA. CDR3 bases: TGCAGCGTTGAAGATCCCCTAGCGGGAGCTAACAATTACAATGAGCAGTTCTTC. Translation gives CSVEDPLAGANNYNEQFF.

The chain has TRBV5-1 and TRBJ2-2; the D gene is possibly TRBD1 (5 bases). Germline V CDR1 and CDR2: SGHRS, YFSETQ. CDR3 length equals 18 residues. Trimming took 3 bases from V and 6 from J, leaving 24 bases between them. CDR3 region: CASSSTQGNYVLAGELFF. CDR3 nucleotides: TGCGCCAGCAGCTCCACCCAGGGTAACTACGTTTTAGCCGGGGAGCTGTTTTTT.

This chain joins TRBV18 and TRBJ1-2; 8 bases map to TRBD1. Germline-derived CDR1 and CDR2 are KGHSH and LQKENI. The CDR3 is made up of 13 amino acids. The V gene end was trimmed by 6 bases and the J gene end by 5 bases; junction bases not matched to a gene: 5. CDR3 sequence: CASSITGGYGYTF. CDR3 nucleotides: TGTGCCAGCTCCATAACAGGGGGGTATGGCTACACCTTC.

The chain joins TRBV19 to TRBJ2-3; 7 bases match TRBD1. The ends lost 6 bases at V and 1 base at J; junction bases unmatched: 7. Looked up from germline, CDR1 is LNHDA and CDR2 is SQIVND (reference sequence). The CDR3 covers 15 residues. The CDR3 nucleotides are TGTGCCAGTAGAACAGGGGCAGGGGGCACAGATACGCAGTATTTT. Translated: CASRTGAGGTDTQYF.

This clone was seen just once. The chain combines TRBV2 with TRBJ1-5; possible D gene TRBD1, 6 bases. V shed 8 bases and J shed 7 bases, with 18 bases lying between them. The CDR3 is made up of 14 amino acids. The germline V gene has CDR1 SNHLY and CDR2 FYNNEI. CDR3 bases: TGTGCCAGCGGGGGGGCAGGGGACGGGCAGCCCCAGCATTTT. Translation gives CASGGAGDGQPQHF.

The rearrangement joins TRBV5-1 to TRBJ2-5, with 8 bases aligning to TRBD2. Trimming cost V 7 bases and J 5 bases; bases outside gene matches: 10. Germline V gene lookup returns CDR1 SGHRS and CDR2 YFSETQ. The CDR3 covers 14 residues. The CDR3 region is CASYPGGDWETQYF. The CDR3 nucleotides read TGCGCCAGCTATCCCGGGGGGGATTGGGAGACCCAGTACTTC.

J is TRBJ1-3 and V is TRBV5-1; D unresolved. The V and J ends lost 5 bases and 0 bases respectively, with 15 bases between them. Germline values: CDR1 SGHRS, CDR2 YFSETQ. CDR3 length: 16 amino acids. The CDR3 coding sequence is TGCGCCAGCAGTACCCTCCCAGGTGACTCTGGAAACACCATATATTTT. Its translation is CASSTLPGDSGNTIYF.

The CDR3 sequence is CASSLALAEQTQYF. The CDR3 DNA reads as TGCGCCAGCAGCTTGGCCCTAGCCGAGCAGACCCAGTACTTC. V gene TRBV5-1 combines with J gene TRBJ2-5, with D possibly being TRBD2 (5 bases). The CDR3 runs to 14 residues. Trimming left V 0 bases short and J 6 bases short, with 12 bases between. CDR1 is SGHRS, CDR2 YFSETQ, per germline.

A single count supports this clone. This chain joins TRBV5-6 and TRBJ1-1; D might be TRBD1 (6 bases). This CDR3 is 19 amino acids long. Trimming pared 2 bases from V and 3 bases from J, leaving 26 bases between. Germline CDR1 is SGHDT and CDR2 is YYEEEE. Here the CDR3 reads CASSLLDRRTLMTHTEAFF. The DNA of the CDR3 is TGTGCCAGCAGCTTATTAGACAGGCGCACCCTGATGACCCACACTGAAGCTTTCTTT.

The V call is TRBV7-2, the J call TRBJ1-1, with 10 bases aligning to TRBD1. The J segment lost 5 bases and the V segment lost 5 bases, leaving 14 bases of the junction unmatched. This CDR3 spans 17 amino acids. Germline CDR1 SGHTA, CDR2 FQGNSA. The CDR3 region is CASSNYQGTGVGTEAFF. For the CDR3, the DNA is TGTGCCAGCAGCAACTACCAAGGGACAGGGGTAGGGACTGAAGCTTTCTTT.

The CDR3 region is CASSKTGTGEQYF. CDR3 nucleotides: TGTGCCAGCAGTAAGACAGGGACGGGCGAGCAGTACTTC. J is TRBJ2-7 and V is TRBV6-4; 7 nucleotides match TRBD1. The V gene's germline CDR1 is MRHNA and CDR2 SNTAGT. V was pared by 5 bases and J by 6 bases, with 7 bases of the junction left unmatched. The CDR3 length is 13 residues.

The chain carries TRBV7-8 and TRBJ1-2, with a weak D call TRBD1 (5 bases). Germline V gene lookup returns CDR1 SGHVS and CDR2 FQNEAQ. The CDR3 is 16 residues long. V gave up 0 bases and J gave up 1 base, with 12 bases separating them. DNA of the CDR3: TGTGCCAGCAGCTTAGCATCGGGGGTGGATAACTATGGCTACACCTTC. This encodes CASSLASGVDNYGYTF.

This clone was seen more than once but under ten times. V is TRBV14 and J is TRBJ1-2; D not resolved. In germline, CDR1 is SGHDN, CDR2 FVKESK. The CDR3 is 14 amino acids. Deletions cut 2 bases from V and 6 bases from J, with 13 bases between. The CDR3 sequence: CASSQFQSFHGYTF. The CDR3 bases are TGTGCCAGCAGCCAATTCCAGTCTTTTCATGGCTACACCTTC.

The V call is TRBV10-3, the J call TRBJ1-1, with 9 bases fitting TRBD1. CDR1 is ENHRY, CDR2 SYGVKD, per germline. V gave up 11 bases and J gave up 4 bases; unmatched junction bases: 8. This CDR3 spans 13 amino acids. The CDR3 loop is CAATGGDGTEAFF. In DNA form, the CDR3 reads TGTGCCGCCACAGGGGGCGACGGCACTGAAGCTTTCTTT.

The CDR3 protein is CASSLPIGIPGYGYTF. In DNA, the CDR3 is TGTGCCAGCAGTTTACCGATTGGGATCCCGGGGTATGGCTACACCTTC. The chain carries TRBV28 and TRBJ1-2, with unresolved D. The CDR3 covers 16 residues. Germline V gene data show CDR1 as MDHEN and CDR2 as SYDVKM. Between the trimmed V and J ends, which lost 2 bases and 5 bases, there was a span of 18 bases.

The V call is TRBV18, the J call TRBJ2-5, with unresolved D. CDR1 KGHSH and CDR2 LQKENI come from the germline V gene. The CDR3 runs to 11 residues. The V and J ends lost 3 bases and 5 bases respectively, with 4 bases between them. CDR3 sequence reads: CASSPQETQYF. The CDR3 DNA follows: TGTGCCAGCTCACCCCAGGAGACCCAGTACTTC. The full variable domain, rest sourced from reference TRBV18 and TRBJ2-5, is NAGVMQNPRHLVRRRGQEARLRCSPMKGHSHVYWYRQLPEEGLKFMVYLQKENIIDESGMPKERFSAEFPKEGPSILRIQQVVRGDSAAYFCASSPQETQYFGPGTRLLVL.

The chain recombines TRBV30 with TRBJ2-1, with a tentative D call TRBD2 (6 bases). The CDR3 has 15 residues. Germline V gene sequence: CDR1 GTSNPN, CDR2 SVGIG (reference sequence). Deletions cut 0 bases from V and 5 bases from J, with 14 bases between. The CDR3 sequence: CAWSVVAGSHNEQFF. The CDR3 DNA reads as TGTGCCTGGAGTGTCGTGGCGGGGTCCCACAATGAGCAGTTCTTC.

The genes are TRBV7-2 and TRBJ2-1; D is perhaps TRBD2 (5 bases). CDR1 is SGHTA, CDR2 FQGNSA, per germline. V was shortened by 1 base and J by 8 bases, with 6 bases between the two germline ends. The CDR3 is made up of 12 amino acids. CDR3 in amino acids: CASSLGGYEQFF. DNA of the CDR3: TGTGCCAGCAGCTTAGGAGGGTATGAGCAGTTCTTC.

The J gene is TRBJ2-1, the V gene TRBV19, with 7 nucleotides matching TRBD2. J gave up 3 bases and V 6 bases, and 8 bases lay outside the gene matches. This CDR3 spans 15 amino acids. In germline, CDR1 is LNHDA, CDR2 SQIVND (reference sequence). The CDR3 DNA sequence: TGTGCCAGTAGGTCTGGACTAGGCTACTACAATGAGCAGTTCTTC. It translates to CASRSGLGYYNEQFF.

This chain links TRBV7-2 with TRBJ2-7; TRBD2 agrees at 9 bases. The V gene end was trimmed by 0 bases and the J gene end by 2 bases; junction bases not matched to a gene: 5. This CDR3 has 16 amino acids. Germline V CDR1 and CDR2: SGHTA, FQGNSA. The chain's CDR3 is CASSLASTSGAYEQYF. CDR3 coding DNA: TGTGCCAGCAGCTTAGCCTCGACTAGCGGCGCCTACGAGCAGTACTTC.

The V call is TRBV6-5, the J call TRBJ1-2; D not certain. Trimming pared 0 bases from V and 14 bases from J, leaving 19 bases between. Germline V gene sequence: CDR1 MNHEY, CDR2 SVGAGI. This CDR3 has 14 amino acids. The CDR3 DNA is TGTGCCAGCAGTTACTCGCGGACCTCTGGAGGTGTAACCTTC. Encoded protein: CASSYSRTSGGVTF.

The chain employs TRBV2 and TRBJ1-4; possible D gene TRBD1, 6 bases. V lost 0 bases, J lost 7 bases, and 15 bases lay in between. Germline loops: CDR1 SNHLY, CDR2 FYNNEI. The length of the CDR3 is 16 residues. In DNA, the CDR3 is TGTGCCAGCAGTGAAGCGCAAGGGGGAAGGGGTGAAAAACTGTTTTTT. Its protein is CASSEAQGGRGEKLFF.